Below, 19 T cell receptor beta chains from the same sample are listed, as sequenced in a study of T and B cells in COVID-19 patients (dated by TCRdb to the early 2020s). Sequencing was performed on an Illumina MiSeq. Multiplex PCR with BIOMED2 TRB-A/B primer pools was used to amplify TRB rearrangements. The raw public data were reprocessed by TCRdb itself: fastp quality trimming at Q25, MiXCR clonotype calling, in-frame beta chains only. Entries are consolidated by CDR3 protein sequence, retaining the most common genes and DNA. The table for this sample lists approximately 1,300 distinct CDR3 sequences; 25% to 30% of them were counted only once. The ten largest make up over 60% of the sample. TRB repertoires were amplified from around 250-460 ng of genomic DNA extracted from blood. The sample taken for sequencing was blood. The receptors derive from a human donor with active COVID-19.

The chain carries TRBV6-2 or TRBV6-3 and TRBJ2-1; 10 bases are shared with TRBD2. The CDR3 sequence is 15 residues long. Germline trimming cut 7 bases from V and 8 bases from J; bases unmatched to any gene: 11. The germline gives CDR1 MNHEY, CDR2 SVGEGT. This CDR3 is CASTLLAGAFDEQFF. In nucleotides, the CDR3 is TGTGCCAGCACATTGCTAGCGGGAGCTTTCGATGAGCAGTTCTTC.

This clonotype is labeled as medium-sized. The J gene is TRBJ1-5, the V gene TRBV12-3 or TRBV12-4; D gene ambiguous. Trimming left V 6 bases short and J 2 bases short, with 14 bases between. The CDR3 is 15 residues long. CDR3 bases: TGTGCCAGCAGAGAGGACCTTGGAGGCAATCAGCCCCAGCATTTT. Translated, it gives CASREDLGGNQPQHF.

The CDR3 DNA reads as TGTGCCAGCAGTTATCGGAGGGATTCTGGAAACACCATATATTTT. Its protein is CASSYRRDSGNTIYF. The genes are TRBV12-3 or TRBV12-4 and TRBJ1-3; D unclear. This CDR3 has 15 amino acids. V was pared by 4 bases and J by 1 base, with 11 bases between.

The chain recombines TRBV7-9 with TRBJ1-1; 9 nucleotides match TRBD1. CDR3 length: 12 amino acids. Looked up from germline, CDR1 is SEHNR and CDR2 is FQNEAQ (reference sequence). V shed 11 bases, J shed 1 base, and the junction held 2 bases outside the gene matches. The CDR3 DNA reads TGTGCCGGGGGACAGGGGAACACTGAAGCTTTCTTT. It encodes CAGGQGNTEAFF.

This clonotype was recorded a few times. The chain carries TRBV27 and TRBJ2-7, with TRBD2 matching over 7 bases. Germline V lookup: CDR1 MNHEY, CDR2 SMNVEV (reference sequence). Trimming removed 3 bases from V and 2 bases from J; junction bases left unmatched: 13. CDR3 length: 17 amino acids. This CDR3 reads CASSLAGTTPITYEQYF. Here the CDR3 DNA reads TGTGCCAGCAGTTTGGCAGGGACTACACCAATAACCTACGAGCAGTACTTC.

In this sample, this clonotype is large. The chain joins TRBV29-1 to TRBJ2-2; 11 nucleotides match TRBD2. Germline V gene lookup returns CDR1 SQVTM and CDR2 ANQGSEA. V trimming: 1 base; J trimming: 3 bases; junction bases outside the gene matches: 7. The CDR3 sequence is 17 residues long. Written as DNA, the CDR3 is TGCAGCGTTGAAGGGGTAGCGGGAGGGGCCCACACCGGGGAGCTGTTTTTT. Protein product: CSVEGVAGGAHTGELFF.

This clonotype is classed as medium-sized. The chain links TRBV19 to TRBJ2-3; D is undetermined. The CDR3 is 15 residues long. The germline CDR1 and CDR2 sequences are LNHDA and SQIVND (reference sequence). Trimming cost V 3 bases and J 0 bases, with 10 bases left between them. Written as DNA, the CDR3 is TGTGCCAGTAGTATGGACGGATCTAGCACAGATACGCAGTATTTT. It yields the protein CASSMDGSSTDTQYF. Drawing the rest from reference TRBV19 and TRBJ2-3, the complete variable domain is DGGITQSPKYLFRKEGQNVTLSCEQNLNHDAMYWYRQDPGQGLRLIYYSQIVNDFQKGDIAEGYSVSREKKESFPLTVTSAQKNPTAFYLCASSMDGSSTDTQYFGPGTRLTVL.

This clonotype was found a few times. V usage is TRBV27 and J usage is TRBJ2-1; 12 bases fit TRBD2. The V gene end was trimmed by 8 bases and the J gene end by 6 bases; junction bases not matched to a gene: 5. This CDR3 spans 14 amino acids. Germline V gene data show CDR1 as MNHEY and CDR2 as SMNVEV (reference sequence). The CDR3 protein is CASQQTSGSNEQFF. The CDR3, as DNA: TGTGCCAGCCAACAGACTAGCGGGAGCAATGAGCAGTTCTTC.

This clonotype qualifies as medium-sized (0.01 to 0.1%). The chain carries TRBV29-1 and TRBJ1-2; TRBD1 matches 9 bases. V shed 4 bases and J 7 bases; nucleotides not matched to a gene: 4. The CDR3 has 12 amino acids. Germline assignment: CDR1 SQVTM and CDR2 ANQGSEA. The CDR3 sequence: CSVGRDRVGYTF. The CDR3, as DNA: TGCAGCGTTGGCCGGGACAGGGTTGGCTACACCTTC.

The chain links TRBV10-3 to TRBJ2-1; 8 bases are shared with TRBD2. The CDR3 is 13 amino acids. The trim removed 6 bases at V and 7 bases at J, leaving 5 bases unmatched. Looked up from germline, CDR1 is ENHRY and CDR2 is SYGVKD. This chain's CDR3 is CAIRLADHNEQFF. As DNA, the CDR3 is TGTGCCATCAGACTAGCGGATCATAATGAGCAGTTCTTC.

Relative to its sample, this clonotype is medium-sized (0.01 to 0.1%). This chain uses TRBV27 with TRBJ2-2, with TRBD2 matching 10 bases. CDR3 length equals 15 residues. CDR1 and CDR2 from the germline V gene are MNHEY and SMNVEV (reference sequence). V shed 3 bases, J shed 6 bases, and the junction held 4 bases outside the gene matches. CDR3 in DNA: TGTGCCAGCAGTTTGACTAGCGGGTTCTCCGGGGAGCTGTTTTTT. It specifies CASSLTSGFSGELFF.

Remarks on this clonotype: One junction end does not reproduce the germline sequence, and a read error may be involved. The chain combines TRBV29-1 with TRBJ2-1; 7 bases fit TRBD2. Germline V gives CDR1 SQVTM, CDR2 ANQGSEA. The CDR3 extends over 12 amino acids. The CDR3 DNA reads as TGCAGCGTTGGGCGGGGGTACAATGAGCAGTTATTC. It yields the protein CSVGRGYNEQLF.

On this clonotype itself: Being one base from a much bigger clone, this may be a read error. The gene calls are TRBV6-5 and TRBJ2-3; TRBD1 matches 10 bases. The V gene's germline CDR1 is MNHEY and CDR2 SVGAGI. With V trimmed by 10 bases and J by 6 bases, 13 bases remained unmatched. The CDR3 consists of 15 residues. The CDR3 reads CATLVTGGTSDTQYF. CDR3 DNA sequence: TGTGCCACCCTAGTGACAGGGGGCACCTCGGATACGCAGTATTTT.

In this sample, this clonotype is large. The V call is TRBV6-5, the J call TRBJ2-1, with 14 bases fitting TRBD2. The trim removed 9 bases at V and 8 bases at J, leaving 9 bases unmatched. CDR3 size: 15 residues. Germline CDR1 and CDR2: MNHEY and SVGAGI. CDR3 in DNA: TGTGCCAGTTCAGAGGGACTAGCGGGAGTCGATGAGCAGTTCTTC. Its translation: CASSEGLAGVDEQFF.

The CDR3 sequence is CASSYAESSYNEQFF. CDR3 sequence (DNA): TGTGCCAGCAGTTACGCAGAGAGCTCCTACAATGAGCAGTTCTTC. The V call is TRBV6-5, the J call TRBJ2-1; no firm D call. Trimming took 2 bases from V and 0 from J, leaving 8 bases between them. The CDR3 loop spans 15 amino acids. Looked up from germline, CDR1 is MNHEY and CDR2 is SVGAGI.

This clonotype was recorded only once. A much larger clone differs from this one at a single base, so this may be a read error. V usage is TRBV30 and J usage is TRBJ2-7; D gene ambiguous. The V end lost 3 bases, the J end lost 1 base, and 10 bases lay between the germline ends. Germline values: CDR1 GTSNPN, CDR2 SVGIG (reference sequence). The CDR3 contains 13 residues. The CDR3 nucleotides read TGTGCCTGGAGGAAACTCGAATCCTACGAGCAGTACTTC. Protein product: CAWRKLESYEQYF.

The V call is TRBV6-1, the J call TRBJ1-3, with 7 positions matching TRBD1. Looked up from germline, CDR1 is MNHNS and CDR2 is SASEGT. The CDR3 loop spans 12 amino acids. V lost 7 bases and J lost 6; bases outside the gene matches: 3. The CDR3 here is CASTGGENTIYF. The CDR3, as DNA: TGTGCCAGCACAGGGGGAGAAAACACCATATATTTT.

This chain connects TRBV28 to TRBJ1-5, with D unresolved. Germline V gene data show CDR1 as MDHEN and CDR2 as SYDVKM. This CDR3 is 12 amino acids long. V lost 5 bases and J 13 bases, leaving 15 bases between the germline ends. CDR3 coding DNA: TGTGCCAGCAGTCCCCAATCGGTGTCTCAGCATTTT. Translating gives CASSPQSVSQHF.

Points on this clonotype: A much bigger clone sits one base away, suggesting this may be a read error. The gene calls are TRBV19 and TRBJ1-2; weak D call: TRBD1 (6 bases). From germline, CDR1 is LNHDA and CDR2 SQIVND (reference sequence). The V end was cut by 4 bases, the J end by 8 bases, with 14 bases between. This CDR3 is built from 13 residues. The CDR3 sequence is CASSRRQVFGYTF. The CDR3 bases are TGTGCCAGTAGTAGACGACAGGTGTTCGGCTACACCTTC.